These 26 T cell receptor beta chains share one sample of origin, sequenced in a study of low-dose radiotherapy and immunotherapy resistance in tumors. Primers used for first-strand cDNA, a TRAV- and TRBV-specific set, covered both alpha and beta chains. The authors ran 15 to 20 PCR cycles to amplify TCRs with a constant-region primer and V-primer adapter. TCRdb passed the reads through MiXCR, listing each CDR3 protein once. This table holds about 13,000 distinct CDR3 sequences, around 75% found once. These receptors all come from a human donor with advanced metastatic prostate, ovarian, gallbladder or colorectal cancer (not recorded which). This table probably holds off-target reads from a library built for another chain.

The table lists this clonotype with a few counts. This chain uses TRBV2 with TRBJ1-6; D is unresolved. The CDR3 runs 13 residues. The germline V gene has CDR1 SNHLY and CDR2 FYNNEI. V lost 3 bases, J lost 4 bases, and 4 bases lay in between. Here the CDR3 reads CASSEEYNSPLHF. The CDR3 nucleotides read TGTGCCAGCAGTGAGGAGTATAATTCACCCCTCCACTTT.

The chain uses TRBV11-2 and TRBJ2-7; TRBD1 or TRBD2 may be the D gene (5 bases each). This CDR3 is 14 amino acids long. Trimming stripped 5 bases from V and 2 bases from J, with 13 bases between. Germline V gene data show CDR1 as SGHAT and CDR2 as FQNNGV. DNA for the CDR3: TGTGCCAGCAGCCACGAGGGGACCCCCTACGAGCAGTACTTC. This translates into CASSHEGTPYEQYF.

CDR3 nucleotide sequence: TGCAGCGTTGATGGGATTGACAGGGGCGAAGAGACCCAGTACTTC. It specifies CSVDGIDRGEETQYF. The chain joins TRBV29-1 to TRBJ2-5, with 8 bases fitting TRBD1. Germline assignment: CDR1 SQVTM and CDR2 ANQGSEA. V was pared by 3 bases and J by 3 bases, with 9 bases of the junction left unmatched. CDR3 length equals 15 residues. Using reference TRBV29-1 and TRBJ2-5 for the parts outside the CDR3, the full variable domain is SAVISQKPSRDICQRGTSLTIQCQVDSQVTMMFWYRQQPGQSLTLIATANQGSEATYESGFVIDKFPISRPNLTFSTLTVSNMSPEDSSIYLCSVDGIDRGEETQYFGPGTRLLVL.

V is TRBV5-1 and J is TRBJ2-1; no clear D. The germline V and J ends were trimmed by 4 bases and 5 bases, with 4 bases remaining between them. CDR3 size: 11 residues. Germline CDR1 SGHRS, CDR2 YFSETQ. CDR3 coding DNA: TGCGCCAGCAGCCTGAACAATGAGCAGTTCTTC. Encoded protein: CASSLNNEQFF.

This clonotype appeared a single time. This sequence joins TRBV20-1 and TRBJ1-4; 7 nucleotides align to TRBD1. CDR1 and CDR2 (germline): DFQATT, SNEGSKA (reference sequence). This CDR3 contains 14 residues. Trimming took 3 bases from V and 7 from J; bases not matched to a gene: 8. CDR3 sequence: CSASNQGEFEKLFF. CDR3 bases: TGCAGTGCTAGTAATCAGGGGGAATTTGAAAAACTGTTTTTT.

This clonotype occurred a few times. This chain uses TRBV5-1 with TRBJ1-1; TRBD1 is a possible D gene (5 bases). This CDR3 contains 15 residues. CDR1 is SGHRS, CDR2 YFSETQ, per germline. V lost 0 bases, J lost 4 bases, and 13 bases lay in between. CDR3 DNA: TGCGCCAGCAGCTTGGAAGCAGGGTTGGGCACTGAAGCTTTCTTT. This codes for CASSLEAGLGTEAFF.

Only a few counts were recorded for this clonotype. The rearrangement uses TRBV11-2 and TRBJ2-1; the match to TRBD2 covers 9 bases. The V and J ends lost 5 bases and 10 bases, in that order; junction bases with no gene match: 15. Germline V gene sequence: CDR1 SGHAT, CDR2 FQNNGV. The CDR3 runs to 16 residues. This CDR3 reads CASSPGSGGLQVEQFF. CDR3 DNA sequence: TGTGCCAGCAGCCCCGGTAGCGGGGGCCTCCAAGTGGAGCAGTTCTTC.

The rearrangement joins TRBV6-6 to TRBJ2-2, with TRBD2 matching 7 bases. Germline assignment: CDR1 MNHNY and CDR2 SVGAGI (reference sequence). V gave up 6 bases and J gave up 4 bases; unmatched junction bases: 5. The CDR3 is 14 residues long. CDR3 amino acids: CASRILATTGELFF. The DNA for the CDR3 is TGTGCCAGCAGAATACTAGCGACCACCGGGGAGCTGTTTTTT.

The genes are TRBV20-1 and TRBJ2-7; D possibly uses TRBD1 or TRBD2 (6 bases each). Trimming removed 5 bases from V and 3 bases from J, with 14 bases in between. CDR1 DFQATT and CDR2 SNEGSKA come from the germline V gene (reference sequence). The CDR3 extends over 13 amino acids. The CDR3 nucleotides are TGCAGTGCTTTGGGGGGCAACAGCTACGAGCAGTACTTC. As protein: CSALGGNSYEQYF.

The chain links TRBV20-1 to TRBJ2-5; 10 nucleotides match TRBD1. Trimming removed 3 bases from V and 5 bases from J; junction bases left unmatched: 12. The germline gives CDR1 DFQATT, CDR2 SNEGSKA (reference sequence). The CDR3 spans 16 residues. The CDR3 spells CSASPRGTGVWETQYF. The DNA for the CDR3 is TGCAGTGCTAGTCCCCGCGGGACAGGGGTGTGGGAGACCCAGTACTTC.

The J gene is TRBJ2-5, the V gene TRBV11-2; D unclear. The germline V gene has CDR1 SGHAT and CDR2 FQNNGV. The CDR3 extends over 16 amino acids. The V end was cut by 0 bases, the J end by 6 bases, with 17 bases between. CDR3 amino acids: CASSLDPTSQGQTQYF. CDR3 nucleotide sequence: TGTGCCAGCAGCTTAGATCCGACGAGCCAAGGCCAGACCCAGTACTTC.

There are a few counts of this clonotype. This chain connects TRBV2 to TRBJ1-1, with D possibly being TRBD1 (5 bases). The CDR3 consists of 12 residues. Between the trimmed V and J ends, which lost 11 bases and 4 bases, there was a span of 14 bases. Per germline, CDR1 SNHLY and CDR2 FYNNEI. The CDR3 loop reads CAVPGTTTEAFF. CDR3 DNA sequence: TGTGCCGTCCCAGGGACGACCACTGAAGCTTTCTTT. The entire variable domain, with the rest obtained from reference TRBV2 and TRBJ1-1, is as follows: EPEVTQTPSHQVTQMGQEVILRCVPISNHLYFYWYRQILGQKVEFLVSFYNNEISEKSEIFDDQFSVERPDGSNFTLKIRSTKLEDSAMYFCAVPGTTTEAFFGQGTRLTVV.

The genes are TRBV15 and TRBJ2-1; D unresolved. V was clipped by 3 bases and J by 3 bases, with 6 bases between them. Germline V gene lookup returns CDR1 LNHNV and CDR2 YYDKDF (reference sequence). This CDR3 spans 13 amino acids. The DNA of the CDR3 is TGTGCCACCAGCAGTTTTGGCTACAATGAGCAGTTCTTC. Translated, it gives CATSSFGYNEQFF.

The chain recombines TRBV5-1 with TRBJ2-1, with 7 bases that match TRBD2. CDR3 size: 16 residues. The junction had 11 bases not matched to a gene; V was cut back by 0 bases and J by 8 bases. Germline loops: CDR1 SGHRS, CDR2 YFSETQ. CDR3 coding DNA: TGCGCCAGCAGCTTGGAGGATCCAGCGGGGAAAGATGAGCAGTTCTTC. Amino acid sequence: CASSLEDPAGKDEQFF.

This clonotype was seen only a few times. The chain recombines TRBV5-1 with TRBJ2-1, with a weak D call TRBD1 (5 bases). Trimming shortened V by 0 bases and J by 10 bases, and 11 bases separated the two germline ends. Germline V CDR1 and CDR2: SGHRS, YFSETQ. CDR3 size: 13 residues. CDR3 in DNA: TGCGCCAGCAGCTTGGGTGACAGCCCCGAGCAGTTCTTC. Protein: CASSLGDSPEQFF.

The chain carries TRBV7-9 and TRBJ1-5; 7 bases are a match to TRBD1. The CDR3 loop spans 14 amino acids. Germline CDR1 reads SEHNR; CDR2 reads FQNEAQ (reference sequence). V dropped 5 bases and J dropped 7; count of bases not matched to a gene: 8. The DNA of the CDR3 is TGTGCCAGCAGCCAAGCAGGGGGGGACCAGCCCCAGCATTTT. Amino acid sequence: CASSQAGGDQPQHF.

This clonotype was counted a single time. The J gene is TRBJ2-2, the V gene TRBV5-4, with 12 nucleotides matching TRBD2. CDR3 length: 16 residues. J gave up 8 bases and V 4 bases, and 9 bases lay outside the gene matches. Germline assignment: CDR1 SGHNT and CDR2 YYREEE (reference sequence). The CDR3 region is CASSKNGGLAGGELFF. The CDR3 DNA reads TGTGCCAGCAGCAAGAATGGAGGACTAGCGGGGGGGGAGCTGTTTTTT.

The V call is TRBV7-8, the J call TRBJ2-7; TRBD2 matches 12 bases. This CDR3 region has 19 residues. With 4 bases clipped from V and 5 bases from J, the junction kept 18 bases outside the gene matches. Germline-derived CDR1 and CDR2 are SGHVS and FQNEAQ. The DNA of the CDR3 is TGTGCCAGCAGCTCAGCCCTGGCCGTGGCTAGCGGGGGGGGGGACGAGCAGTACTTC. Amino acids: CASSSALAVASGGGDEQYF.

The chain is built from TRBV2 and TRBJ2-5, with D perhaps TRBD1 (6 bases). V was trimmed by 8 bases and J by 4 bases, leaving 14 bases between them. The CDR3 totals 13 residues. CDR1 is SNHLY and CDR2 is FYNNEI in the germline V gene. CDR3 sequence: CASALNRVETQYF. CDR3 bases: TGTGCCAGCGCCCTAAACAGGGTAGAGACCCAGTACTTC.

Only a few counts were recorded for this clonotype. V and J are TRBV10-2 and TRBJ2-3, with D unresolved. Germline CDR1 and CDR2: WSHSY and SAAADI. Between the trimmed V and J ends, which lost 4 bases and 2 bases, there was a span of 7 bases. The length of the CDR3 is 13 residues. The CDR3 spells CASSGGTTDTQYF. CDR3 sequence (DNA): TGCGCCAGCAGTGGGGGTACCACAGATACGCAGTATTTT.

This chain links TRBV20-1 with TRBJ2-5; 8 bases line up with TRBD2. The V gene end was trimmed by 0 bases and the J gene end by 5 bases; junction bases not matched to a gene: 8. This CDR3 has 15 residues. Germline V gene lookup returns CDR1 DFQATT and CDR2 SNEGSKA (reference sequence). The CDR3: CSARDPSGSGETQYF. In DNA, the CDR3 is TGCAGTGCTAGAGATCCCAGCGGGAGTGGGGAGACCCAGTACTTC.

This chain links TRBV6-2 or TRBV6-3 with TRBJ1-2; D is unclear. V was shortened by 4 bases and J by 7 bases, with 22 bases between the two germline ends. Germline V gene data show CDR1 as MNHEY and CDR2 as SVGEGT. The CDR3 is 16 amino acids. CDR3 protein: CASSFDGLPGLRGYTF. The CDR3 nucleotides are TGTGCCAGCAGTTTCGACGGACTCCCCGGGCTGCGTGGCTACACCTTC.

The chain recombines TRBV18 with TRBJ2-7, with D perhaps matching TRBD1 or TRBD2 (6 bases each). The V gene lost 4 bases and the J gene lost 6 bases, with 13 bases spanning the gap. Germline loops: CDR1 KGHSH, CDR2 LQKENI. The CDR3 extends over 13 amino acids. The CDR3: CASSQGGRGEQYF. CDR3 sequence (DNA): TGTGCCAGCTCACAGGGGGGACGGGGCGAGCAGTACTTC.

The rearrangement uses TRBV18 and TRBJ1-4; TRBD1 matches 7 bases. V dropped 6 bases and J dropped 7; count of bases not matched to a gene: 8. The CDR3 is made up of 14 amino acids. Germline V lookup: CDR1 KGHSH, CDR2 LQKENI. CDR3 DNA sequence: TGTGCCAGCTCCCCCGGGACAGTCGTTGAAAAACTGTTTTTT. It yields the protein CASSPGTVVEKLFF.

The genes are TRBV27 and TRBJ1-1; D gene uncertain. Germline CDR1 is MNHEY and CDR2 is SMNVEV (reference sequence). The V gene lost 5 bases and the J gene lost 1 base, with 17 bases spanning the gap. The CDR3 runs to 16 residues. DNA for the CDR3: TGTGCCAGCAGTCCCTTGATAGGGCGGTCGAACACTGAAGCTTTCTTT. Amino acids: CASSPLIGRSNTEAFF.

The rearrangement uses TRBV7-2 and TRBJ2-3, with a possible D match to TRBD1 (6 bases). CDR3 length: 15 amino acids. Trimming removed 1 base at V and 1 base at J, with 9 bases between. Germline V gives CDR1 SGHTA, CDR2 FQGNSA. In nucleotides, the CDR3 is TGTGCCAGCAGCTTAGACAGGGTGGGCACAGATACGCAGTATTTT. Encoded protein: CASSLDRVGTDTQYF.